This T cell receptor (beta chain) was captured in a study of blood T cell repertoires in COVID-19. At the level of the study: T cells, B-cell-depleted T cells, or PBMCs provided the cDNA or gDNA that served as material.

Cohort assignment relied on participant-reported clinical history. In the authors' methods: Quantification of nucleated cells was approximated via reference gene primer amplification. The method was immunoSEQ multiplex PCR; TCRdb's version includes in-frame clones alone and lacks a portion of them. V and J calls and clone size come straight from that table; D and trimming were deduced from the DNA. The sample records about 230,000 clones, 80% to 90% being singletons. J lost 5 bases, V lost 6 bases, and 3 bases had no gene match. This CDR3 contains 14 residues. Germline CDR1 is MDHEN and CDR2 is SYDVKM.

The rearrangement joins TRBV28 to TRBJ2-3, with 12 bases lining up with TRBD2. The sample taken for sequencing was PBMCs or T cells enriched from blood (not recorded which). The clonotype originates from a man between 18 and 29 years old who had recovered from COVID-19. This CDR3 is CASRPSGRVDTQYF. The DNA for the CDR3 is TGTGCCAGCAGACCTAGCGGGAGGGTAGATACGCAGTATTTT.